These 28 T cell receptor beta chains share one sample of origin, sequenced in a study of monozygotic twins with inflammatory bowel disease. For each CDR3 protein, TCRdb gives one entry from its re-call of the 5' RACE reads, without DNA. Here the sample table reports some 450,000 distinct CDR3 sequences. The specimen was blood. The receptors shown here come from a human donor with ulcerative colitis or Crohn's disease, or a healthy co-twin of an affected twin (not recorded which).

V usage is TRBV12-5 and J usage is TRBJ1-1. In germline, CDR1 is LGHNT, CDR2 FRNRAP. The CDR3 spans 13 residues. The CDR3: CASGLVLEAEAFF.

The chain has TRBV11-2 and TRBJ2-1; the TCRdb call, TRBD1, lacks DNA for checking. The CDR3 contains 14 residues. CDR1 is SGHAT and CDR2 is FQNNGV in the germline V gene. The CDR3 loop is CASSSGDRPNEQFF.

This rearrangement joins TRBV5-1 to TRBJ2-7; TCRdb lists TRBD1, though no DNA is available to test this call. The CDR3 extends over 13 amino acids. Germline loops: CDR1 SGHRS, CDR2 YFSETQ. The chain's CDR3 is CASSAGRDYEQYF.

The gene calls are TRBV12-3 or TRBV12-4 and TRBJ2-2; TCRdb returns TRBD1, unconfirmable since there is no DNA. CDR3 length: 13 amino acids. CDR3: CASRGTGGGKLFF.

This CDR3 reads CASSLVFSGGETQYF. V is TRBV7-2 and J is TRBJ2-5. CDR1 SGHTA and CDR2 FQGNSA come from the germline V gene. The CDR3 has 15 residues.

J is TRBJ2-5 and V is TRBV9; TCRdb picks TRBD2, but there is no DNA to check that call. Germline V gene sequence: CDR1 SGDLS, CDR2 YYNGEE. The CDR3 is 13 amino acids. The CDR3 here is CASSVEEGETQYF.

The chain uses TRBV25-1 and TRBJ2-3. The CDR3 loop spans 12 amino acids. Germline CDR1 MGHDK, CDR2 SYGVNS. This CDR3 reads CASSDNADTQYF.

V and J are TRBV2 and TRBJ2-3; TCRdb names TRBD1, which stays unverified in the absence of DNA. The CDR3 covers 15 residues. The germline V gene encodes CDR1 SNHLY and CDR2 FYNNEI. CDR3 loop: CASSVLGGSTDTQYF.

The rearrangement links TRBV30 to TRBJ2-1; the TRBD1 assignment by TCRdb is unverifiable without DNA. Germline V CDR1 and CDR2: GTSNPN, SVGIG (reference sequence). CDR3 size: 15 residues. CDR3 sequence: CAWSVLGQGASEQFF.

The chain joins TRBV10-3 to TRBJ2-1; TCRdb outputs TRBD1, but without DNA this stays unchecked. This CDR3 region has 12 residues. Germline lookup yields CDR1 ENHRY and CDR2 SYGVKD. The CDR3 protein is CAIGTSYNEQFF.

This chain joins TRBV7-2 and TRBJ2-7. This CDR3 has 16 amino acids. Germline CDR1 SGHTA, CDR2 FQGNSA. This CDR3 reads CASSLDGSGSSYEQYF.

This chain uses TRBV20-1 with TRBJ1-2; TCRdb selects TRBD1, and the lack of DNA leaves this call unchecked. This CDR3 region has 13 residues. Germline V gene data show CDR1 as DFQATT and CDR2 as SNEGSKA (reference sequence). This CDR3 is CSAPPQGAGGYTF.

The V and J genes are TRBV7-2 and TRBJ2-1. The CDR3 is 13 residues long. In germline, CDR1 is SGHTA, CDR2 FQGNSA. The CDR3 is CASSYQQLVEQFF.

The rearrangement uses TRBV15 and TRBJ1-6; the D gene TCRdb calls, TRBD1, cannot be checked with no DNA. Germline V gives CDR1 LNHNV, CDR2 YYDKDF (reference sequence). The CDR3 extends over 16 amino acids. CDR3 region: CATSHPTMTGNSPLHF.

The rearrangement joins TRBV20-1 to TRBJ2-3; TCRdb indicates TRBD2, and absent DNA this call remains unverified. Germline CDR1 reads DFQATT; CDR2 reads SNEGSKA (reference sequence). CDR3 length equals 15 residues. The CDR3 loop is CSASGLAGSTDTQYF.

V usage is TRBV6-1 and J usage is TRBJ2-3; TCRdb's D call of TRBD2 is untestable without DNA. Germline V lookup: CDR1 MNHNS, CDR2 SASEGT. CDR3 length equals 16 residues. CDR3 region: CASKGLAGAVTDTQYF.

CDR3: CATLGGLPYNEQFF. V and J are TRBV19 and TRBJ2-1; TCRdb picks TRBD2, but there is no DNA to check that call. Germline CDR1 and CDR2: LNHDA and SQIVND (reference sequence). The CDR3 contains 14 residues.

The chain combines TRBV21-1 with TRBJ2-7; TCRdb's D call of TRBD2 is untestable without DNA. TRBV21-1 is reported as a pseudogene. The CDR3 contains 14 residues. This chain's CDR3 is CASSKFKRNYEQYF.

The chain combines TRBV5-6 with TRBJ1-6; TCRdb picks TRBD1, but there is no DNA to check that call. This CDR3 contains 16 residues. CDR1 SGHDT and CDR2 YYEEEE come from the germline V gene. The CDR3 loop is CASSLRTGQGNSPLHF.

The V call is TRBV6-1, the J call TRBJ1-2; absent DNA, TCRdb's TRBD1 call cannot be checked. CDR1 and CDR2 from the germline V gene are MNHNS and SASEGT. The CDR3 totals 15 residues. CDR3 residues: CASSGDSNSVYGYTF.

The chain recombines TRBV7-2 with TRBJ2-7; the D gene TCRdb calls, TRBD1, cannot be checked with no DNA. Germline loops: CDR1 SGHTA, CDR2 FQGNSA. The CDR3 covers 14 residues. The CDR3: CASSSGQGAGEQYF.

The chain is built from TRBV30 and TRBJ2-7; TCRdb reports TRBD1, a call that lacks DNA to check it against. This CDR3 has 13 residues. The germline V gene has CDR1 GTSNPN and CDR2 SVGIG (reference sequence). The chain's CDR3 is CAWMLQGAYEQYF. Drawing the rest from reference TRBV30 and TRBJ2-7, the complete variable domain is SQTIHQWPATLVQPVGSPLSLECTVEGTSNPNLYWYRQAAGRGLQLLFYSVGIGQISSEVPQNLSASRPQDRQFILSSKKLLLSDSGFYLCAWMLQGAYEQYFGPGTRLTVT.

The CDR3 loop reads CSARANPGQGRGVNTEAFF. This chain joins TRBV20-1 and TRBJ1-1; the TCRdb D gene call, TRBD1, has no DNA to confirm it. CDR1 and CDR2 (germline): DFQATT, SNEGSKA (reference sequence). The CDR3 extends over 19 amino acids.

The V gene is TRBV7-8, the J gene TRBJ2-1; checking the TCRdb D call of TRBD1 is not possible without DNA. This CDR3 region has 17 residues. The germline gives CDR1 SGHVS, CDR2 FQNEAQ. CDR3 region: CASSLVTGASSYNEQFF.

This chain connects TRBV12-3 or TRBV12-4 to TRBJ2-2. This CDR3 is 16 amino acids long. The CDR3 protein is CASSLVGSTNTGELFF.

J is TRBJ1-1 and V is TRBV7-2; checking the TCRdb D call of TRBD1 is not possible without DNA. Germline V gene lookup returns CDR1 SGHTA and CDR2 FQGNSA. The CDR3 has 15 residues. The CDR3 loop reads CASSFDQVGGTEAFF.

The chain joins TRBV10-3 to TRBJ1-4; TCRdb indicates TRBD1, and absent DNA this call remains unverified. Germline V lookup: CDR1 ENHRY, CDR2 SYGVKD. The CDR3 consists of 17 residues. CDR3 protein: CAISDIVKGGRGEKLFF.

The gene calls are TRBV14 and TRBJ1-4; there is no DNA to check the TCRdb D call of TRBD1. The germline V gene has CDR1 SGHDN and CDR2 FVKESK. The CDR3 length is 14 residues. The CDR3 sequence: CASSAWTGNEKLFF.